This T cell receptor (beta chain) was recorded in a study of T cell repertoires and HLA-DP antigens. In the study overall: Alloreactive CD4+ T cells targeted HLA-DP on transduced HeLa. Study-wide findings and caveats: Naive and memory CD4+ repertoires were not analysed separately. Previously undetected clones averaged about 35% and 50% against the two alleles respectively.

The PCR primers covered 54 TRBV and 13 TRBJ segments. Clones were read by immunoSEQ multiplex PCR, and TCRdb kept only the in-frame ones, dropping some. Here the sample spans around 110,000 clones, 80% to 95% being singletons. Details on this clone: The target antigen is unknown.

CDR3 length equals 17 residues. The chain combines TRBV21-1 with TRBJ2-2; TRBD2 reflects the table's D call only, with no check against the DNA. TRBV21-1 is labeled a pseudogene. This TCR derives from a woman under 30 in good health and CMV-seronegative. The sequenced sample was CD4+ T cells from PBMCs. The CDR3 nucleotides read TGTGCCAGCAGCCCGAAAGTACTAGTCTACTCCACCGGGGAGCTGTTTTTT. Translation: CASSPKVLVYSTGELFF.